This TCR beta chain was sequenced for a study of PD-1 blockade in mismatch repair-deficient tumors. The CDR3 extends over 13 amino acids. Trimming pared 1 base from V and 2 bases from J, leaving 6 bases between. Per germline, CDR1 GTSNPN and CDR2 SVGIG (reference sequence). PCR or immunohistochemistry showed mismatch repair deficiency in every enrolled patient. With regard to this clone: Antigen unknown.

Regarding the study as a whole: Tumor-resident clones, often undetectable pretreatment in blood, expanded then contracted after pembrolizumab.

Assay: immunoSEQ multiplex PCR; the TCRdb copy retains only in-frame clones and omits some. The sample carries approximately 79,000 clones, approximately 80% recorded once. Here the sequenced sample was peripheral blood, taken 44 weeks after starting pembrolizumab. This chain links TRBV30 with TRBJ1-5, with D hard to call. The sequence came from an adult with mismatch repair-deficient cancer. The CDR3 region has the DNA TGTGCCTGGAGTGGGCAGGGCAATCAGCCCCAGCATTTT. Translated: CAWSGQGNQPQHF. Combining the CDR3 with reference TRBV30 and TRBJ1-5 gives the whole variable domain SQTIHQWPATLVQPVGSPLSLECTVEGTSNPNLYWYRQAAGRGLQLLFYSVGIGQISSEVPQNLSASRPQDRQFILSSKKLLLSDSGFYLCAWSGQGNQPQHFGDGTRLSIL.